One sample yielded the 32 T cell receptor beta chains listed below, sequenced in a study of response to subunit inactivated influenza vaccine. TCRdb redid the calling of the RT-PCR reads with MiXCR, one entry per CDR3 protein. The sample yields 800,000 or so distinct CDR3 sequences, 20% to 25% seen once. The starting material was PBMCs from blood, obtained more than 4 days after vaccination. Receptors were obtained from a man between 45 and 60 years old who received an inactivated influenza vaccine.

Only a few counts were recorded for this clonotype. This chain uses TRBV10-3 with TRBJ2-1, with 9 bases lining up with TRBD2. Germline CDR1 reads ENHRY; CDR2 reads SYGVKD. The CDR3 is made up of 19 amino acids. V shed 0 bases and J 0 bases; nucleotides not matched to a gene: 9. The CDR3 loop is CAISESGASGGFSYNEQFF. CDR3 DNA: TGTGCCATCAGTGAGTCAGGGGCCAGCGGGGGGTTCTCCTACAATGAGCAGTTCTTC.

The rearrangement uses TRBV10-3 and TRBJ2-3, with TRBD2 identical over 7 bases. CDR1 and CDR2 from the germline V gene are ENHRY and SYGVKD. The V segment lost 2 bases and the J segment 8 bases; nucleotides outside the gene matches: 4. The CDR3 consists of 13 residues. For the CDR3, the DNA is TGTGCCATCAGTGAGGGGACTAAGGGTACGCAGTATTTT. It specifies CAISEGTKGTQYF.

This clonotype was seen more than once but under ten times. CDR3 protein: CASSLGDRRETQYF. DNA of the CDR3: TGCGCCAGCAGCTTGGGGGACAGGAGGGAGACCCAGTACTTC. The rearrangement links TRBV5-1 to TRBJ2-5, with 8 bases fitting TRBD1. This CDR3 spans 14 amino acids. The germline CDR1 and CDR2 sequences are SGHRS and YFSETQ. Germline trimming cut 0 bases from V and 5 bases from J; bases unmatched to any gene: 3. The entire variable domain, with the rest obtained from reference TRBV5-1 and TRBJ2-5, is as follows: KAGVTQTPRYLIKTRGQQVTLSCSPISGHRSVSWYQQTPGQGLQFLFEYFSETQRNKGNFPGRFSGRQFSNSRSEMNVSTLELGDSALYLCASSLGDRRETQYFGPGTRLLVL.

The J gene is TRBJ2-5, the V gene TRBV4-3; D not resolved. CDR3 length: 15 amino acids. Per the germline V gene, CDR1 is LGHNA and CDR2 is YSLEER. Trimming pared 1 base from V and 1 base from J, leaving 10 bases between. CDR3 loop: CASSQAWAAQETQYF. The CDR3 DNA sequence: TGCGCCAGCAGCCAAGCGTGGGCAGCCCAAGAGACCCAGTACTTC.

This clonotype was observed many times. This sequence joins TRBV12-3 or TRBV12-4 and TRBJ2-5, with 8 bases that match TRBD2. The CDR3 extends over 15 amino acids. Trimming at V came to 5 bases and at J to 6 bases, leaving 11 bases not matched to a gene. This CDR3 is CASSPGRGVGKTQYF. For the CDR3, the DNA is TGTGCCAGCAGTCCCGGGCGGGGGGTCGGGAAGACCCAGTACTTC.

The chain employs TRBV4-3 and TRBJ1-5; weak D call: TRBD1 (5 bases). Germline values: CDR1 LGHNA, CDR2 YSLEER. There are 17 residues in the CDR3. The V end was cut by 0 bases, the J end by 5 bases, with 17 bases between. For the CDR3, the DNA is TGCGCCAGCAGCCAAGATCGGACGGGGGTCAAATATCAGCCCCAGCATTTT. It codes for CASSQDRTGVKYQPQHF.

This clonotype showed up just a few times. This chain uses TRBV6-2 or TRBV6-3 with TRBJ2-2; a weak D match, TRBD1 (6 bases). V was clipped by 5 bases and J by 4 bases, with 17 bases between them. The CDR3 is 16 residues long. Germline V gene lookup returns CDR1 MNHEY and CDR2 SVGEGT. For the CDR3, the DNA is TGTGCCAGCAGTAAGGGACACCGGGGTAGCACCGGGGAGCTGTTTTTT. Residues: CASSKGHRGSTGELFF.

The gene calls are TRBV13 and TRBJ2-3; 10 nucleotides align to TRBD1. Trimming took 4 bases from V and 2 from J; bases not matched to a gene: 9. This CDR3 is built from 17 residues. Germline lookup yields CDR1 PRHDT and CDR2 FYEKMQ (reference sequence). The CDR3 sequence is CASSSPRDRGHTDTQYF. Here the CDR3 DNA reads TGTGCCAGCAGCTCACCCCGGGACAGGGGACACACAGATACGCAGTATTTT. Full variable domain (rest looked up from reference TRBV13 and TRBJ2-3): AAGVIQSPRHLIKEKRETATLKCYPIPRHDTVYWYQQGPGQDPQFLISFYEKMQSDKGSIPDRFSAQQFSDYHSELNMSSLELGDSALYFCASSSPRDRGHTDTQYFGPGTRLTVL.

This clonotype has more than one count but fewer than ten. The chain employs TRBV28 and TRBJ2-7; D not certain. This CDR3 is built from 10 residues. Trimming took 7 bases from V and 5 from J, leaving 6 bases between them. The germline V gene has CDR1 MDHEN and CDR2 SYDVKM. The CDR3 sequence: CASIPDEQYF. The DNA of the CDR3 is TGTGCCAGCATCCCGGACGAGCAGTACTTC.

This clonotype was counted once. The chain couples TRBV4-1 to TRBJ2-3, with 9 bases identical to TRBD1. This CDR3 contains 17 residues. V lost 1 base, J lost 4 bases, and 9 bases stayed unmatched. Germline CDR1 and CDR2: MGHRA and YSYEKL. CDR3 nucleotide sequence: TGCGCCAGCAGCCAAGGGACAGGGGCTTTCCGCGCAGATACGCAGTATTTT. Translated, it gives CASSQGTGAFRADTQYF.

A few counts support this clonotype. The chain joins TRBV28 to TRBJ1-1, with a weak D call TRBD1 (5 bases). Germline loops: CDR1 MDHEN, CDR2 SYDVKM. Trimming removed 8 bases at V and 4 bases at J, with 17 bases between. The CDR3 sequence is 14 residues long. This chain's CDR3 is CASRGTGSTTEAFF. Here the CDR3 DNA reads TGTGCCAGCCGAGGGACGGGGTCCACCACTGAAGCTTTCTTT.

This clonotype was counted between two and nine times. The chain couples TRBV29-1 to TRBJ1-2; 9 bases match TRBD1. Germline lookup yields CDR1 SQVTM and CDR2 ANQGSEA. V was pared by 1 base and J by 5 bases, with 5 bases of the junction left unmatched. There are 14 residues in the CDR3. In nucleotides, the CDR3 is TGCAGCGTTGAAGCGGGACAGGGATTTTATGGCTACACCTTC. Translating gives CSVEAGQGFYGYTF. Looking up the rest from reference TRBV29-1 and TRBJ1-2 gives the full variable domain: SAVISQKPSRDICQRGTSLTIQCQVDSQVTMMFWYRQQPGQSLTLIATANQGSEATYESGFVIDKFPISRPNLTFSTLTVSNMSPEDSSIYLCSVEAGQGFYGYTFGSGTRLTVV.

This clonotype has ten or more counts. The V call is TRBV12-3 or TRBV12-4, the J call TRBJ1-2; D unresolved. The CDR3 consists of 13 residues. Trimming removed 4 bases from V and 5 bases from J, with 11 bases in between. CDR3 sequence reads: CASSYHGGYGYTF. DNA for the CDR3: TGTGCCAGCAGTTACCACGGAGGGTATGGCTACACCTTC.

This clonotype has just one count. J is TRBJ2-1 and V is TRBV19, with 9 bases fitting TRBD1. The V and J ends lost 5 bases and 1 base, in that order; junction bases with no gene match: 3. Germline values: CDR1 LNHDA, CDR2 SQIVND (reference sequence). The CDR3 is 15 residues long. CDR3 loop: CASSGQGRSYNEQFF. CDR3 bases: TGTGCCAGTAGTGGACAGGGGAGATCCTACAATGAGCAGTTCTTC. The whole variable domain, remainder taken from reference TRBV19 and TRBJ2-1, is DGGITQSPKYLFRKEGQNVTLSCEQNLNHDAMYWYRQDPGQGLRLIYYSQIVNDFQKGDIAEGYSVSREKKESFPLTVTSAQKNPTAFYLCASSGQGRSYNEQFFGPGTRLTVL.

V is TRBV7-2 and J is TRBJ2-3; no reliable D call. This CDR3 is built from 15 residues. Trimming stripped 1 base from V and 1 base from J, with 9 bases between. Germline lookup yields CDR1 SGHTA and CDR2 FQGNSA. CDR3 coding DNA: TGTGCCAGCAGCTTAGGATGGTCCGGCACAGATACGCAGTATTTT. Its protein product is CASSLGWSGTDTQYF.

This clonotype appeared a few times. The J gene is TRBJ2-2, the V gene TRBV21-1; the table's D call, TRBD2, was not checked against the DNA. TRBV21-1 is a pseudogene segment. The CDR3 totals 14 residues. CDR3 in DNA: TGTGCCAGCAGCAAAACTAGCGGGAGGGCGGAGCTGTTTTTT. Its translation is CASSKTSGRAELFF.

This clonotype was observed a few times. V is TRBV7-9 and J is TRBJ1-1; no definite D call. Looked up from germline, CDR1 is SEHNR and CDR2 is FQNEAQ (reference sequence). The CDR3 is 16 amino acids. V was clipped by 4 bases and J by 0 bases, with 15 bases between them. CDR3 bases: TGTGCCAGCAGCTGGGGAGGCCGTATCATGAACACTGAAGCTTTCTTT. Its translation: CASSWGGRIMNTEAFF.

In this sample, this clonotype turned up a few times. This chain connects TRBV5-1 to TRBJ2-1; D possibly corresponds to TRBD1 (6 bases). The V end was cut by 4 bases, the J end by 0 bases, with 11 bases between. In germline, CDR1 is SGHRS, CDR2 YFSETQ. The CDR3 contains 15 residues. In nucleotides, the CDR3 is TGCGCCAGCAGCATGGACAGCAGCTCCTACAATGAGCAGTTCTTC. Translating gives CASSMDSSSYNEQFF.

This clonotype appeared a few times. V is TRBV7-9 and J is TRBJ2-1, with D possibly being TRBD2 (6 bases). Germline V gene sequence: CDR1 SEHNR, CDR2 FQNEAQ (reference sequence). The length of the CDR3 is 14 residues. Trimming stripped 2 bases from V and 6 bases from J, with 11 bases between. The DNA of the CDR3 is TGTGCCAGCAGCTTAACCGGGGGACCCAATGAGCAGTTCTTC. This gives the protein CASSLTGGPNEQFF.

The chain has TRBV20-1 and TRBJ2-3; 8 nucleotides line up with TRBD2. CDR3 length: 15 amino acids. The germline CDR1 and CDR2 sequences are DFQATT and SNEGSKA (reference sequence). The trim removed 0 bases at V and 3 bases at J, leaving 5 bases unmatched. As DNA, the CDR3 is TGCAGTGCTAGAGATTCGCGGGAGGTGACAGATACGCAGTATTTT. Translation gives CSARDSREVTDTQYF.

V usage is TRBV6-6 and J usage is TRBJ2-7; D is uncertain. The CDR3 covers 13 residues. Trimming cost V 5 bases and J 2 bases, with 10 bases left between them. Germline-derived CDR1 and CDR2 are MNHNY and SVGAGI (reference sequence). In nucleotides, the CDR3 is TGTGCCAGCAGTGTATCAGCTGCCTACGAGCAGTACTTC. Its translation: CASSVSAAYEQYF.

The J gene is TRBJ2-2, the V gene TRBV6-5; D is ambiguous. Trimming took off 0 bases at V and 0 bases at J, with 17 bases between the two ends. This CDR3 contains 19 residues. Germline-derived CDR1 and CDR2 are MNHEY and SVGAGI. Written as DNA, the CDR3 is TGTGCCAGCAGTTACTCCTCCCCGAAGACATCTCCGAACACCGGGGAGCTGTTTTTT. Translation gives CASSYSSPKTSPNTGELFF.

This clonotype was counted a few times. The rearrangement links TRBV5-6 to TRBJ2-1; D gene unclear. Deletions cut 1 base from V and 14 bases from J, with 13 bases between. The CDR3 contains 12 residues. Germline-derived CDR1 and CDR2 are SGHDT and YYEEEE. CDR3 DNA sequence: TGTGCCAGCAGCTTGACGCTCTCAAAGGAGTTCTTC. Protein product: CASSLTLSKEFF.

The chain has TRBV20-1 and TRBJ2-3, with TRBD1 matching 7 bases. The V gene's germline CDR1 is DFQATT and CDR2 SNEGSKA (reference sequence). This CDR3 has 16 residues. J gave up 2 bases and V 3 bases, and 11 bases lay outside the gene matches. The CDR3 coding sequence is TGCAGTGCTAGTTCGGGACAGCCGATTTTCACAGATACGCAGTATTTT. This translates into CSASSGQPIFTDTQYF.

Many counts were recorded for this clonotype. The rearrangement uses TRBV24-1 and TRBJ2-7, with D hard to call. Per germline, CDR1 KGHDR and CDR2 SFDVKD. This CDR3 has 14 amino acids. V gave up 4 bases and J gave up 2 bases, with 11 bases separating them. The CDR3 sequence: CATSDTIWPYEQYF. The CDR3 bases are TGTGCCACCAGTGACACTATTTGGCCCTACGAGCAGTACTTC.

The rearrangement uses TRBV4-3 and TRBJ2-2; D remains ambiguous. The CDR3 totals 17 residues. The ends were cut back, 2 bases at V and 0 bases at J, with 13 bases in the middle. Germline V gene data show CDR1 as LGHNA and CDR2 as YSLEER. The CDR3 region has the DNA TGCGCCAGCAGCCAACATAAGTTACACCCGAACACCGGGGAGCTGTTTTTT. It translates to CASSQHKLHPNTGELFF.

V and J are TRBV30 and TRBJ2-5, with 9 nucleotides matching TRBD1. The V and J ends lost 5 bases and 0 bases, in that order; junction bases with no gene match: 7. The CDR3 contains 15 residues. Germline V lookup: CDR1 GTSNPN, CDR2 SVGIG (reference sequence). DNA of the CDR3: TGTGCCTGGCATTTCGGGACAGGGAACCAAGAGACCCAGTACTTC. Translating it yields CAWHFGTGNQETQYF.

J is TRBJ1-1 and V is TRBV5-1; 8 bases are a match to TRBD1. This CDR3 has 15 amino acids. The germline gives CDR1 SGHRS, CDR2 YFSETQ. The J segment lost 4 bases and the V segment lost 0 bases, leaving 5 bases of the junction unmatched. CDR3 sequence: CASSLVDQGATEAFF. CDR3 DNA: TGCGCCAGCAGCTTGGTGGATCAGGGGGCCACTGAAGCTTTCTTT.

The chain couples TRBV30 to TRBJ1-3; D call uncertain. The germline V gene encodes CDR1 GTSNPN and CDR2 SVGIG (reference sequence). The ends were cut back, 7 bases at V and 0 bases at J, with 10 bases in the middle. There are 13 residues in the CDR3. For the CDR3, the DNA is TGTGCCTTTCAAGGAGACTCTGGAAACACCATATATTTT. Protein sequence: CAFQGDSGNTIYF.

This clonotype has more than one count but fewer than ten. The chain couples TRBV21-1 to TRBJ2-1; TRBD2 is the table's D call and was not checked against the DNA. TRBV21-1 is classified as a pseudogene. The CDR3 extends over 15 amino acids. The DNA of the CDR3 is TGTGCCAGCAAAATTTTAGCGGGGGGGAACAATGAGCAGTTCTTC. Protein: CASKILAGGNNEQFF.

CDR3 DNA: TGTGCCAGCAGCCAAGACGGGGGTTCGAACACCGGGGAGCTGTTTTTT. This gives the protein CASSQDGGSNTGELFF. The V and J genes are TRBV4-2 and TRBJ2-2, with D possibly TRBD2 on 6 matching bases. Trimming shortened V by 0 bases and J by 0 bases, and 8 bases separated the two germline ends. The CDR3 is 16 amino acids. Looked up from germline, CDR1 is LGHNA and CDR2 is YNFKEQ.

This clonotype was seen more than once but under ten times. The chain recombines TRBV12-3 or TRBV12-4 with TRBJ2-7; 10 bases align to TRBD1. The CDR3 covers 15 residues. The J segment lost 6 bases and the V segment lost 6 bases, leaving 11 bases of the junction unmatched. The CDR3 loop reads CASSFRTGGAGEQYF. The CDR3 coding sequence is TGTGCCAGCAGCTTTCGGACAGGGGGGGCGGGCGAGCAGTACTTC.